This T cell receptor (beta chain) was captured by sequencing in a study of neurological immune-mediated disorders. This clonotype was seen many times. The time point here: longitudinal time-point 2. TCRdb recomputed calls from the 5' RACE reads with MiXCR, one row per CDR3 protein. The table lists more than 55,000 distinct CDR3 sequences, roughly 9.7% of them singletons. Germline V gene sequence: CDR1 SGHRS, CDR2 YFSETQ. CDR3 length: 18 amino acids. The ends lost 3 bases at V and 4 bases at J; junction bases unmatched: 18. Source material: PBMCs. The gene calls are TRBV5-1 and TRBJ1-1, with 7 bases fitting TRBD1. This clonotype originated in a man aged 30-40 years in good health. DNA of the CDR3: TGCGCCAGCAGCTCAGGGGACAGATTACTTGCTGGGGGCACTGAAGCTTTCTTT. Translating gives CASSSGDRLLAGGTEAFF.